These 13 T cell receptor beta chains were sequenced from one sample in a study of CD4+ T cells in melanoma. Here immunoSEQ multiplex PCR was the method, and the copy in TCRdb shows in-frame clones only, minus some. The sample records about 6,900 clones, 50% to 75% being singletons. Sequencing was performed on cells from a culture (not recorded whether cultured in vitro). Every receptor here comes from a human donor with melanoma.

This clone was detected once. This sequence joins TRBV9 and TRBJ1-1; D is undetermined. Germline assignment: CDR1 SGDLS and CDR2 YYNGEE. Trimming cost V 0 bases and J 4 bases, with 10 bases left between them. This CDR3 spans 14 amino acids. The CDR3 loop is CASSVAYRGTEAFF. As DNA, the CDR3 is TGTGCCAGCAGCGTAGCCTATCGCGGCACTGAAGCTTTCTTT. Using reference TRBV9 and TRBJ1-1 for the parts outside the CDR3, the full variable domain is DSGVTQTPKHLITATGQRVTLRCSPRSGDLSVYWYQQSLDQGLQFLIQYYNGEERAKGNILERFSAQQFPDLHSELNLSSLELGDSALYFCASSVAYRGTEAFFGQGTRLTVV.

By its share, this clone is medium-sized. This chain joins TRBV7-9 and TRBJ2-7; 11 bases agree with TRBD2. Germline V gene data show CDR1 as SEHNR and CDR2 as FQNEAQ (reference sequence). CDR3 length: 16 amino acids. The V and J ends lost 5 bases and 6 bases, in that order; junction bases with no gene match: 12. CDR3 DNA sequence: TGTGCCAGCAGCCCCACTAGCGGGGGTGGGGCGCCCGAGCAGTACTTC. Protein product: CASSPTSGGGAPEQYF.

The V gene is TRBV10-2, the J gene TRBJ1-5, with a possible D match to TRBD1 (5 bases). This CDR3 spans 16 amino acids. The germline V gene has CDR1 WSHSY and CDR2 SAAADI. V was shortened by 0 bases and J by 6 bases, with 15 bases between the two germline ends. The CDR3: CASSESEFGAAQPQHF. CDR3 sequence (DNA): TGCGCCAGCAGTGAGTCGGAGTTCGGGGCAGCTCAGCCCCAGCATTTT.

This CDR3 is CASSRGGTGNTIYF. The CDR3 coding sequence is TGTGCCAGCTCACGCGGGGGAACTGGAAACACCATATATTTT. V gene TRBV18 combines with J gene TRBJ1-3; possible D gene TRBD1, 5 bases. The CDR3 runs to 14 residues. The V and J ends lost 4 bases and 2 bases respectively, with 9 bases between them. The germline gives CDR1 KGHSH, CDR2 LQKENI.

The V call is TRBV11-2, the J call TRBJ2-1, with unresolved D. V lost 1 base to trimming and J lost 9 bases, with 16 bases between them. CDR3 size: 15 residues. Germline assignment: CDR1 SGHAT and CDR2 FQNNGV. The CDR3 reads CASSLVVSVVGEQFF. CDR3 coding DNA: TGTGCCAGCAGCTTAGTTGTGAGTGTGGTCGGTGAGCAGTTCTTC.

As DNA, the CDR3 is TGTGCCAGCAGCACGGACTCCGGCGGCCAGCCCCAGCATTTT. It yields the protein CASSTDSGGQPQHF. The chain uses TRBV28 and TRBJ1-5, with no clear D. V was trimmed by 6 bases and J by 7 bases, leaving 16 bases between them. The CDR3 spans 14 residues. The germline V gene has CDR1 MDHEN and CDR2 SYDVKM. The full variable domain, with the rest looked up from reference TRBV28 and TRBJ1-5, is DVKVTQSSRYLVKRTGEKVFLECVQDMDHENMFWYRQDPGLGLRLIYFSYDVKMKEKGDIPEGYSVSREKKERFSLILESASTNQTSMYLCASSTDSGGQPQHFGDGTRLSIL.

The chain couples TRBV7-9 to TRBJ2-2; 12 bases agree with TRBD2. In germline, CDR1 is SEHNR, CDR2 FQNEAQ (reference sequence). V shed 5 bases and J 4 bases; nucleotides not matched to a gene: 5. This CDR3 region has 16 residues. The CDR3 DNA follows: TGTGCCAGCAGCACCAGACTAGCGGGGGCCACCGGGGAGCTGTTTTTT. Translation gives CASSTRLAGATGELFF.

Written as DNA, the CDR3 is TGTGCCAGCAGCTCGGGCCTTGGGGCTGAAGCTTTCTTT. It is translated as CASSSGLGAEAFF. The J gene is TRBJ1-1, the V gene TRBV7-9; unclear D gene. The CDR3 is 13 amino acids. Germline loops: CDR1 SEHNR, CDR2 FQNEAQ (reference sequence). V lost 4 bases, J lost 6 bases, and 12 bases lay in between.

The chain carries TRBV5-4 and TRBJ1-2; D gene unclear. Germline CDR1 reads SGHNT; CDR2 reads YYREEE (reference sequence). The CDR3 totals 16 residues. The V end lost 2 bases, the J end lost 0 bases, and 14 bases lay between the germline ends. The CDR3 DNA sequence: TGTGCCAGCAGCTTAAAGGCTACAGAAGCTAACTATGGCTACACCTTC. This sequence encodes CASSLKATEANYGYTF.

This clone was detected a few times. The chain combines TRBV11-2 with TRBJ2-3, with D hard to call. Germline CDR1 reads SGHAT; CDR2 reads FQNNGV. V was cut by 2 bases and J by 0 bases, with 9 bases left in between. The CDR3 has 15 amino acids. The CDR3 nucleotides are TGTGCCAGCAGCTTAATTGGGTCCAGCACAGATACGCAGTATTTT. It encodes CASSLIGSSTDTQYF.

The chain has TRBV13 and TRBJ2-1; D unclear. The CDR3 contains 13 residues. Deletions cut 0 bases from V and 6 bases from J, with 6 bases between. Germline lookup yields CDR1 PRHDT and CDR2 FYEKMQ (reference sequence). CDR3 sequence (DNA): TGTGCCAGCAGCTTAGGCCGGCTCAATGAGCAGTTCTTC. It encodes CASSLGRLNEQFF.

The rearrangement uses TRBV9 and TRBJ2-7; 12 bases agree with TRBD1. Per the germline V gene, CDR1 is SGDLS and CDR2 is YYNGEE. The ends lost 4 bases at V and 3 bases at J; junction bases unmatched: 5. The CDR3 has 15 residues. Written as DNA, the CDR3 is TGTGCCAGCAGCCTCGGGACAGGGGGCCTCTACGAGCAGTACTTC. It translates to CASSLGTGGLYEQYF.

The V and J genes are TRBV2 and TRBJ2-7; D might be TRBD1 or TRBD2, each matching 5 bases. Per germline, CDR1 SNHLY and CDR2 FYNNEI. Trimming removed 4 bases at V and 4 bases at J, with 5 bases between. CDR3 length: 11 residues. CDR3 in DNA: TGTGCCAGCAGTGGGGGGTACGAGCAGTACTTC. It encodes CASSGGYEQYF.